The subject of this entry is one TCR beta chain. Its antigen has not been determined. Nothing much larger sits one base from this clone, and base qualities are not available. Stable Graves' hyperthyroidism was defined as the absence of progression to ophthalmopathy over 18 months of follow-up. The hyperthyroidism patients were between 18 and 65 years old and newly diagnosed, with a disease duration of less than 2 months. The study excluded patients with uncontrolled infections, other autoimmune diseases, pregnancy or lactation. Diagnoses were based on clinical symptoms, serum thyroxine and TRAb, thyroid ultrasound and orbital computed tomography. Trizol reagent was used to extract total RNA, and RNA quality was then checked on an Agilent 2100 Bioanalyzer. The TCR beta CDR3 regions were amplified from the RNA transcripts. For the first round of RT-PCR on the TCR CDR3, the HTBI primer set was used together with the Qiagen OneStep RT-PCR kit. Libraries were constructed in a second round of multiplex PCR, after which size selection and purification were carried out. The libraries were sequenced on an Illumina HiSeq2000 using paired-end 100 bp reads. The authors processed their data as follows. Raw data were processed with SOAPnuke, discarding reads with adapters, uncalled bases, mean Phred below 15, or no exact constant-primer or identifier match. COPE v1.2.5 was used to merge the high-quality paired reads, and each unique nucleotide sequence was defined as a clonotype. Clonotypes were aligned to IMGT TRBV, TRBD and TRBJ reference segments using MiTCR v1.1. The analysis included only V-J combinations with a frequency above 0.0001, which together covered around 99% of the repertoires. A TCS score was defined as the ratio of F50 (clonal expansion) to E x V (chaos), with BLOSUM62-based TCRdist applied between CDR3 peptides within each V-J. Welch's t-statistics and random forest reduced around 510 V-J features to 10 to 15, which were used in a naive Bayes classifier (R e1071). Through fastp at Q25 and MiXCR, TCRdb rebuilt clones from the public reads, retaining in-frame beta chains. Every CDR3 protein is listed once, alongside the most common genes and DNA of its rows. TCRdb, not the authors, supplied the V and J calls. In all, the sample holds hundreds of thousands of distinct CDR3 sequences, and 46% of those were seen once. About 7.9% of the sample rests with the top ten.

The record originates from a study of T cells in Graves' hyperthyroidism and ophthalmopathy (dated by TCRdb to 2018 to 2020). For context, the study as a whole: To identify distinguishing TCR V-J signatures, a discovery cohort of 100 patients was used, comprising 40 to 45 with Graves' ophthalmopathy and around 60 with stable Graves' hyperthyroidism. The approximately 100 discovery patients were divided at random into training and test sets in a 7:3 ratio. The study also compared thyroid tissue and blood T-cell repertoires from several Graves' hyperthyroidism patients. An independent validation cohort of under 20 hyperthyroidism patients and over 15 patients who later progressed to ophthalmopathy tested prospective prediction of ophthalmopathy. Following sampling, methimazole starting at 30 mg daily was given to hyperthyroidism patients, and high-dose intravenous methylprednisolone was given to ophthalmopathy patients. The paper reports TCR Vbeta CDR3 sequencing of approximately 140 peripheral blood samples: approximately 41 ophthalmopathy, 70 to 85 hyperthyroidism and around 17 progressor patients.

Overall study outcomes, separate from this receptor: In validation, progression to ophthalmopathy was predicted by the model with around 71% sensitivity and just over 72% specificity, a median of roughly six months before onset. Most expanded thyroid clonotypes (frequency above 0.001) were also found in blood, which suggests that blood repertoires may mirror thyroid immune responses. Ophthalmopathy was separated from stable hyperthyroidism by a 13 V-J signature model, with around 90% sensitivity and approximately 81% specificity obtained in cross-validation and 80%/75% obtained in testing. No statistical method was used to fix the sample size in advance, and group allocation was not hidden from the investigators.

Input material: peripheral blood or thyroid tissue (not recorded which). This sequence originates from a woman between 18 and 30 years old with Graves' hyperthyroidism. Donor details come from another sample of the same person, matched by shared clones.

The CDR3 here reads CASSYRRPGGWVQPQHF. Read as DNA, the sequence is TGTGCCAGCAGTTACCGGCGACCAGGGGGCTGGGTTCAGCCCCAGCATTTT. Recombination joined TRBV25-1 with TRBJ1-5, with TRBD1 matching 8 junction bases. The CDR3, from cysteine to phenylalanine, totals 17 residues. This entry keeps only the CDR3 DNA: 51 bases, framed from base 1. CDR1 and CDR2, per the germline V gene, are MGHDK and SYGVNS. From V the trimming removes 5 bases and from J it removes 6 bases, while the gene matches leave 15 bases of the junction unaccounted for.